This T cell receptor beta chain derives from a study of blood T cell repertoires in COVID-19. Background on the study: Sites across the United States, Italy and Spain contributed samples from acute and convalescent COVID-19. Sample material is recorded as cDNA or gDNA derived from T cells, B-cell-depleted T cells, or PBMCs.

Original data processing: Estimated nucleated cell counts came from reference gene primer amplification. The repertoire was sequenced with immunoSEQ multiplex PCR; TCRdb's copy has only in-frame clones and lacks some. The V and J calls and clone size are taken from that table; D and trimming were inferred from the DNA. The table records about 98,000 clones, 70% to 90% of them present only once. The CDR3 loop spans 16 amino acids. Germline values: CDR1 SGHTA, CDR2 FQGNSA. Germline trimming cut 5 bases from V and 3 bases from J; bases unmatched to any gene: 11. Material: peripheral blood. The V and J genes are TRBV7-2 and TRBJ2-7, with 9 nucleotides matching TRBD2. The clonotype originates from a middle-aged man with active COVID-19. The DNA of the CDR3 is TGTGCCAGCAGCCTGACTGCTAGCGGGGCCCTCTACGAGCAGTACTTC. Translation: CASSLTASGALYEQYF.